These 12 T cell receptor beta chains originate from one sample sequenced in a study of blood T cells in healthy people across ages (dated by TCRdb to between 2014 and 2016). Libraries were built with 5' RACE. The instrument was an Illumina HiSeq 2500. The second PCR ran for roughly 7 to 12 cycles and used a J-beta primer mix along with a sample-barcoded 5' primer. TCRdb reprocessed the public reads (quality trimming at Q25 with fastp, clone calling with MiXCR) and kept in-frame beta chains. Rows are combined by CDR3 protein, so each entry shows the most common genes and DNA. This sample gives 1,100,000 or so distinct CDR3 sequences in total; more than 35% of them show up just once. Approximately 17% of the sample is taken by the ten largest. What was sequenced was blood. Receptor source: an older woman in good health.

Here the CDR3 DNA reads TGCGCCAGCAGCCAAGTCCGGACGGGGACCTACGAGCAGTACTTC. Translated: CASSQVRTGTYEQYF. V is TRBV4-1 and J is TRBJ2-7, with D perhaps matching TRBD2 (5 bases). The V gene's germline CDR1 is MGHRA and CDR2 YSYEKL. This CDR3 is built from 15 residues. Deletions cut 1 base from V and 2 bases from J, with 12 bases between.

V gene TRBV20-1 combines with J gene TRBJ2-1; 7 bases fit TRBD1. Germline V gene sequence: CDR1 DFQATT, CDR2 SNEGSKA (reference sequence). CDR3 size: 15 residues. The junction had 15 bases not matched to a gene; V was cut back by 6 bases and J by 7 bases. The CDR3 is CSATRQGLPLNEQFF. CDR3 sequence (DNA): TGCAGTGCCACAAGACAGGGTCTCCCTCTGAATGAGCAGTTCTTC.

The genes are TRBV10-3 and TRBJ2-3, with 9 bases matching TRBD1. V lost 6 bases and J lost 3; bases outside the gene matches: 16. The CDR3 covers 18 residues. The germline gives CDR1 ENHRY, CDR2 SYGVKD. The CDR3 here is CAIRGRDRVMNRTDTQYF. CDR3 coding DNA: TGTGCCATCAGGGGACGGGACAGGGTGATGAACCGGACAGATACGCAGTATTTT.

The chain recombines TRBV5-1 with TRBJ2-3, with 9 bases aligning to TRBD2. V lost 0 bases to trimming and J lost 4 bases; unmatched junction nucleotides: 6. The CDR3 has 16 amino acids. The V gene's germline CDR1 is SGHRS and CDR2 YFSETQ. DNA for the CDR3: TGCGCCAGCAGCTTGGAGGCGGGAGGGCCCTCAGATACGCAGTATTTT. This sequence encodes CASSLEAGGPSDTQYF.

This clonotype was picked up a small number of times. The J gene is TRBJ1-2, the V gene TRBV14; D gene ambiguous. Germline CDR1 is SGHDN and CDR2 is FVKESK. CDR3 length: 12 residues. V shed 5 bases and J shed 4 bases, with 8 bases lying between them. In DNA form, the CDR3 reads TGTGCCAGCAGCGCACGCTCCTATGGCTACACCTTC. Encoded protein: CASSARSYGYTF. Together with reference TRBV14 and TRBJ1-2, the CDR3 gives the full variable domain: EAGVTQFPSHSVIEKGQTVTLRCDPISGHDNLYWYRRVMGKEIKFLLHFVKESKQDESGMPNNRFLAERTGGTYSTLKVQPAELEDSGVYFCASSARSYGYTFGSGTRLTVV.

Points on this clonotype: An end of the junction does not agree with germline; a read error may underlie this. The chain has TRBV12-3 or TRBV12-4 and TRBJ1-1; a weak D match, TRBD1 (5 bases). CDR3 length equals 14 residues. The CDR3 is CTSSLGAGNTEAFF. For the CDR3, the DNA is TGTACCAGCAGTTTAGGGGCGGGGAACACTGAAGCTTTCTTT.

V is TRBV7-4 and J is TRBJ2-1, with D unresolved. The CDR3 has 14 amino acids. Trimming removed 8 bases from V and 0 bases from J, with 11 bases in between. From germline, CDR1 is SGHVT and CDR2 SQSDAQ. The CDR3 region has the DNA TGTGCCAGCCCAGGACCAGGCTCCTACAATGAGCAGTTCTTC. It specifies CASPGPGSYNEQFF.

V is TRBV27 and J is TRBJ2-7; unclear D gene. Per germline, CDR1 MNHEY and CDR2 SMNVEV (reference sequence). The CDR3 length is 14 residues. V lost 10 bases and J lost 0, with 16 bases in between. CDR3 DNA: TGTGCCATCAAGATGGGTCCGAGCTCCTACGAGCAGTACTTC. This translates into CAIKMGPSSYEQYF.

This clonotype was seen a few times. This chain uses TRBV9 with TRBJ2-3; 15 nucleotides match TRBD2. Trimming took 3 bases from V and 0 from J; bases not matched to a gene: 5. This CDR3 spans 18 amino acids. The germline V gene encodes CDR1 SGDLS and CDR2 YYNGEE. CDR3 nucleotides: TGTGCCAGCAGCGCCGGGACTAGCGGGAGGACTAGCACAGATACGCAGTATTTT. This sequence encodes CASSAGTSGRTSTDTQYF.

In this sample, this clonotype turned up many times. J is TRBJ2-7 and V is TRBV3-1, with 8 bases lining up with TRBD2. The ends lost 11 bases at V and 3 bases at J; junction bases unmatched: 12. The CDR3 is 14 residues long. In germline, CDR1 is LGHDT, CDR2 YNNKEL (reference sequence). The CDR3 bases are TGTGCCCTCCCCGGGCCGGGGGGGAACTACGAGCAGTACTTC. Its translation: CALPGPGGNYEQYF.

The chain combines TRBV29-1 with TRBJ2-3; D gene ambiguous. From germline, CDR1 is SQVTM and CDR2 ANQGSEA. CDR3 length: 11 amino acids. Trimming left V 4 bases short and J 6 bases short, with 8 bases between. The CDR3 coding sequence is TGCAGCGTTGGCCCCCACGATACGCAGTATTTT. As protein: CSVGPHDTQYF.

J is TRBJ2-5 and V is TRBV27; D is unclear. CDR1 is MNHEY, CDR2 SMNVEV, per germline (reference sequence). This CDR3 region has 12 residues. With 4 bases removed from V and 4 bases from J, the gap between germline ends came to 7 bases. CDR3 in amino acids: CASSSPPETQYF. CDR3 in DNA: TGTGCCAGCAGTTCCCCCCCAGAGACCCAGTACTTC.